These 28 T cell receptor beta chains were all obtained from the same sample, sequenced in a study of blood T cell repertoires in COVID-19. The table came from immunoSEQ multiplex PCR; TCRdb's copy has only in-frame clones and leaves some out. The sample lists about 320,000 clones, 89% seen once, with roughly 5% in the top ten. Sample: PBMCs or T cells enriched from blood (not recorded which). The source is a man between 60 and 70 years old who had recovered from COVID-19.

The chain couples TRBV28 to TRBJ2-4; 7 bases map to TRBD1. The CDR3 length is 12 residues. Germline CDR1 is MDHEN and CDR2 is SYDVKM. The J segment lost 10 bases and the V segment lost 8 bases, leaving 8 bases of the junction unmatched. The CDR3 DNA follows: TGTGCCAGCCGGGACAGCATCCGAATTCAGTACTTC. Translating gives CASRDSIRIQYF.

CDR3 loop: CATSDPGDRGGNEQFF. The CDR3 region has the DNA TGTGCCACCAGTGACCCAGGGGACAGGGGGGGCAATGAGCAGTTCTTC. This sequence joins TRBV24-1 and TRBJ2-1; TRBD1 aligns across 11 bases. After removal of 4 bases from V and 6 bases from J, the junction contained 7 bases not matched to a gene. The CDR3 covers 16 residues. Germline V lookup: CDR1 KGHDR, CDR2 SFDVKD.

The rearrangement links TRBV7-6 to TRBJ2-3; D perhaps matches TRBD2 (5 bases). The CDR3 loop spans 15 amino acids. The germline V and J ends were trimmed by 0 bases and 6 bases, with 13 bases remaining between them. The germline V gene encodes CDR1 SGHVS and CDR2 FNYEAQ. CDR3 region: CASSLAGVVYDTQYF. CDR3 coding DNA: TGTGCCAGCAGCTTAGCGGGAGTGGTCTACGATACGCAGTATTTT.

The gene calls are TRBV2 and TRBJ2-7; 9 positions agree with TRBD2. Per the germline V gene, CDR1 is SNHLY and CDR2 is FYNNEI. CDR3 length equals 15 residues. Trimming took 5 bases from V and 1 from J; bases not matched to a gene: 6. CDR3 DNA sequence: TGTGCCAGCAGTCCTGGACTAGCGCTTTCCTACGAGCAGTACTTC. This gives the protein CASSPGLALSYEQYF.

V gene TRBV7-3 combines with J gene TRBJ2-3; 13 bases match TRBD2. V shed 5 bases, J shed 4 bases, and the junction held 6 bases outside the gene matches. CDR1 and CDR2 from the germline V gene are SGHTA and FQGTGA. The CDR3 runs 16 residues. The CDR3 DNA reads as TGTGCCAGCAGCCCAGGGACTAGCGGGATGGCAGATACGCAGTATTTT. Protein sequence: CASSPGTSGMADTQYF.

The chain recombines TRBV29-1 with TRBJ2-5, with 11 bases that match TRBD1. The germline V gene encodes CDR1 SQVTM and CDR2 ANQGSEA. After removal of 7 bases from V and 5 bases from J, the junction contained 6 bases not matched to a gene. The CDR3 is 13 residues long. The CDR3 region is CSARDRGYETQYF. The CDR3 coding sequence is TGCAGCGCTAGGGACAGGGGGTATGAGACCCAGTACTTC.

The chain is built from TRBV5-5 and TRBJ2-5; a weak D match, TRBD1 (6 bases). Trimming left V 3 bases short and J 3 bases short, with 15 bases between. The CDR3 is 15 residues long. The germline CDR1 and CDR2 sequences are SGHKS and YYEKEE (reference sequence). CDR3 in DNA: TGTGCCAGCAGCTCGCCTGGACAGCGTAAAGAGACCCAGTACTTC. The encoded protein is CASSSPGQRKETQYF.

This chain links TRBV5-1 with TRBJ2-5, with 9 bases fitting TRBD1. CDR3 length: 14 residues. V dropped 5 bases and J dropped 3; count of bases not matched to a gene: 5. CDR1 is SGHRS and CDR2 is YFSETQ in the germline V gene. CDR3 in amino acids: CASRGTGREETQYF. As DNA, the CDR3 is TGCGCCAGCAGAGGGACAGGGAGAGAAGAGACCCAGTACTTC.

The rearrangement joins TRBV2 to TRBJ1-4; tentatively, D is TRBD1 (6 bases). This CDR3 has 13 residues. Germline lookup yields CDR1 SNHLY and CDR2 FYNNEI. Trimming left V 4 bases short and J 6 bases short, with 9 bases between. CDR3 DNA: TGTGCCAGCAGTGTGGACAGTTATGAAAAACTGTTTTTT. It translates to CASSVDSYEKLFF.

The chain carries TRBV29-1 and TRBJ1-1; D perhaps matches TRBD1 (6 bases). Trimming shortened V by 3 bases and J by 3 bases, and 11 bases separated the two germline ends. CDR1 and CDR2 (germline): SQVTM, ANQGSEA. CDR3 size: 13 residues. Here the CDR3 reads CSVEQGRDTEAFF. The CDR3 DNA sequence: TGCAGCGTTGAGCAGGGGCGCGACACTGAAGCTTTCTTT.

V is TRBV5-1 and J is TRBJ1-1; possibly TRBD1 for D (6 bases). The length of the CDR3 is 15 residues. CDR1 and CDR2 (germline): SGHRS, YFSETQ. V dropped 4 bases and J dropped 4 bases, with 17 bases sitting between them. This CDR3 reads CASSLKQTGGTEAFF. In nucleotides, the CDR3 is TGCGCCAGCAGCCTGAAGCAGACAGGTGGCACTGAAGCTTTCTTT. Full variable domain (outside the CDR3, taken from reference TRBV5-1 and TRBJ1-1): KAGVTQTPRYLIKTRGQQVTLSCSPISGHRSVSWYQQTPGQGLQFLFEYFSETQRNKGNFPGRFSGRQFSNSRSEMNVSTLELGDSALYLCASSLKQTGGTEAFFGQGTRLTVV.

The chain uses TRBV18 and TRBJ2-7; D is perhaps TRBD2 (6 bases). The CDR3 is 12 residues long. Germline values: CDR1 KGHSH, CDR2 LQKENI. Trimming took 6 bases from V and 3 from J, leaving 9 bases between them. The CDR3 is CASSTSIYEQYF. The CDR3 coding sequence is TGTGCCAGCTCGACTAGTATCTACGAGCAGTACTTC.

This chain links TRBV5-6 with TRBJ2-7; no definite D call. The V and J ends lost 2 bases and 3 bases respectively, with 15 bases between them. This CDR3 contains 15 residues. Germline assignment: CDR1 SGHDT and CDR2 YYEEEE. The CDR3 region has the DNA TGTGCCAGCAGCTTTTTGACAAATAGGTTCTACGAGCAGTACTTC. This sequence encodes CASSFLTNRFYEQYF.

This sequence joins TRBV11-2 and TRBJ1-5; 7 bases align to TRBD1. Germline V gene sequence: CDR1 SGHAT, CDR2 FQNNGV. The CDR3 runs 14 residues. V was clipped by 4 bases and J by 7 bases; unmatched bases: 7. Here the CDR3 DNA reads TGTGCCAGCAGCTACAGGGGTCAGGGGCAGCCCCAGCATTTT. Translating gives CASSYRGQGQPQHF.

This clone has more than one count but fewer than ten. The CDR3 protein is CASNRQRKLSYEQYF. The DNA of the CDR3 is TGTGCCAGCAACCGACAGAGAAAGCTCTCCTACGAGCAGTACTTC. This rearrangement joins TRBV6-4 to TRBJ2-7; TRBD1 is a possible D gene (5 bases). V lost 7 bases and J 0 bases, leaving 16 bases between the germline ends. Germline-derived CDR1 and CDR2 are MRHNA and SNTAGT. CDR3 length: 15 residues.

V and J are TRBV6-5 and TRBJ2-4; no definite D call. CDR1 MNHEY and CDR2 SVGAGI come from the germline V gene. CDR3 length equals 15 residues. Trimming stripped 2 bases from V and 7 bases from J, with 15 bases between. CDR3 amino acids: CASSYQTPDVNIQYF. The CDR3 region has the DNA TGTGCCAGCAGTTACCAGACTCCTGACGTGAACATTCAGTACTTC.

The gene calls are TRBV3-1 (or the pseudogene TRBV3-2) and TRBJ1-5; TRBD1 aligns across 7 bases. Trimming at V came to 5 bases and at J to 2 bases, leaving 3 bases not matched to a gene. CDR1 and CDR2 (germline): LGHDT, YNNKEL (reference sequence). The CDR3 covers 14 residues. The CDR3 loop reads CASSYGQGNQPQHF. CDR3 DNA sequence: TGTGCCAGCAGCTACGGACAGGGCAATCAGCCCCAGCATTTT.

The rearrangement joins TRBV24-1 to TRBJ2-1, with 11 nucleotides matching TRBD2. The ends lost 3 bases at V and 6 bases at J; junction bases unmatched: 3. Germline CDR1 and CDR2: KGHDR and SFDVKD. The CDR3 covers 15 residues. DNA for the CDR3: TGTGCCACCAGTGATCGCGGGACTAGCGGCAATGAGCAGTTCTTC. This codes for CATSDRGTSGNEQFF.

This chain uses TRBV4-1 with TRBJ2-7; 10 bases align to TRBD2. Trimming cost V 1 base and J 1 base; bases outside gene matches: 7. CDR1 is MGHRA and CDR2 is YSYEKL in the germline V gene. The CDR3 totals 17 residues. In DNA, the CDR3 is TGCGCCAGCAGCCAAGGCTCACTAGCGGGACAATCCTACGAGCAGTACTTC. Encoded protein: CASSQGSLAGQSYEQYF.

The rearrangement links TRBV6-5 to TRBJ2-7; possible D gene TRBD1, 5 bases. Germline values: CDR1 MNHEY, CDR2 SVGAGI. V lost 0 bases, J lost 3 bases, and 12 bases lay in between. This CDR3 has 15 amino acids. This CDR3 is CASSYSSRENYEQYF. In nucleotides, the CDR3 is TGTGCCAGCAGTTACTCCTCCAGGGAAAACTACGAGCAGTACTTC.

The chain is built from TRBV7-9 and TRBJ2-1; D gene uncertain. With 5 bases removed from V and 5 bases from J, the gap between germline ends came to 16 bases. The CDR3 contains 15 residues. The germline CDR1 and CDR2 sequences are SEHNR and FQNEAQ (reference sequence). The chain's CDR3 is CASSRRSRGNNEQFF. The CDR3 DNA sequence: TGTGCCAGCAGCCGAAGGTCCCGAGGAAACAATGAGCAGTTCTTC.

The chain has TRBV4-3 and TRBJ1-6; 9 bases are a match to TRBD1. V was clipped by 4 bases and J by 6 bases; unmatched bases: 7. This CDR3 is 16 amino acids long. Germline V gene lookup returns CDR1 LGHNA and CDR2 YSLEER. CDR3 nucleotide sequence: TGCGCCAGCAGCCGCCGGGACAGGGTCCCTAATTCACCCCTCCACTTT. Its translation: CASSRRDRVPNSPLHF.

The chain links TRBV3-1 (or the pseudogene TRBV3-2) to TRBJ1-2, with 8 bases fitting TRBD1. This CDR3 is 17 amino acids long. V was pared by 4 bases and J by 4 bases, with 14 bases of the junction left unmatched. Germline V gives CDR1 LGHDT, CDR2 YNNKEL (reference sequence). CDR3: CASSRTGMPHQIYGYTF. The CDR3 DNA reads TGTGCCAGCAGCCGGACAGGGATGCCCCACCAAATCTATGGCTACACCTTC.

This clone was found once. This sequence joins TRBV28 and TRBJ2-2; possibly TRBD1 for D (5 bases). Trimming shortened V by 9 bases and J by 0 bases, and 14 bases separated the two germline ends. This CDR3 spans 15 amino acids. The V gene's germline CDR1 is MDHEN and CDR2 SYDVKM. This CDR3 is CASRRGSTNTGELFF. CDR3 DNA: TGTGCCAGTCGAAGGGGCAGCACGAACACCGGGGAGCTGTTTTTT.

V and J are TRBV28 and TRBJ1-5, with D perhaps TRBD1 (6 bases). Trimming shortened V by 6 bases and J by 0 bases, and 12 bases separated the two germline ends. CDR1 is MDHEN and CDR2 is SYDVKM in the germline V gene. CDR3 length: 15 amino acids. The DNA of the CDR3 is TGTGCCAGCAGATATCCGGGACATAGCAATCAGCCCCAGCATTTT. This translates into CASRYPGHSNQPQHF.

Comments on this clone: At one end, the junction sequence differs from germline, possibly due to a read error. The chain links TRBV10-1 to TRBJ2-7, with 13 bases fitting TRBD2. Germline lookup yields CDR1 WNHNN and CDR2 SYGVQD (reference sequence). The CDR3 runs 13 residues. The CDR3 is CASSESTSGRLLF. The CDR3 nucleotides read TGCGCCAGCAGTGAGTCGACTAGCGGGAGGCTCCTGTTC.

The V call is TRBV5-6, the J call TRBJ1-4, with 10 nucleotides matching TRBD1. The CDR3 consists of 14 residues. Losses at the gene ends were 4 bases for V and 7 bases for J; bases not matched to a gene: 4. Germline assignment: CDR1 SGHDT and CDR2 YYEEEE. The CDR3 DNA reads TGTGCCAGCAGCGGGGACAGGGGCGGTGAAAAACTGTTTTTT. Translation: CASSGDRGGEKLFF.

This sequence joins TRBV28 and TRBJ1-5; TRBD1 agrees at 12 bases. The germline CDR1 and CDR2 sequences are MDHEN and SYDVKM. J lost 0 bases, V lost 8 bases, and 2 bases had no gene match. The CDR3 has 15 residues. The CDR3, as DNA: TGTGCCAGCGGGACAGGGGGCTATAGCAATCAGCCCCAGCATTTT. Translated, it gives CASGTGGYSNQPQHF. The full variable domain, its missing parts supplied by reference TRBV28 and TRBJ1-5, is DVKVTQSSRYLVKRTGEKVFLECVQDMDHENMFWYRQDPGLGLRLIYFSYDVKMKEKGDIPEGYSVSREKKERFSLILESASTNQTSMYLCASGTGGYSNQPQHFGDGTRLSIL.